Listed below are T cell receptor beta chains from one sample, sequenced in a study of beta chain features in type 1 diabetes. Some clones are missing from TCRdb's copy, which holds only in-frame ones; the method was immunoSEQ multiplex PCR. In the table there are about 140,000 clones, roughly 9.7% of which are singletons. The sample consisted of central memory CD4+ T cells from blood. The receptor set was obtained from a woman in her thirties or forties in good health. Both conserved end residues are trimmed from each CDR3.

CDR3 length | V gene | CDR3 protein
13 | TRBV11-2 | ASSLGQGANYGYT
13 | TRBV5-1 | ASSPGTLPTYEQY
11 | TRBV7-9 | ASSLEGGTEAF
13 | TRBV15 | ATSRGRNRDYGYT
14 | TRBV19 | ASSILSGGALDTQY
10 | TRBV29-1 | SVDDRVTEAF
12 | TRBV18 | ASSPPTRGYEQY
11 | TRBV29-1 | SVAGQQDTEAF
12 | TRBV5-5 | ASSLSTSTDTQY
15 | TRBV4-1 | ASSPGQGVLTNEKLF
13 | TRBV7-2 | ASSLTSGVLYEQY
13 | TRBV7-8 | ASRQTPTSYNEQF
11 | TRBV6-5 | ASRPPGTDTQY
11 | TRBV19 | ASSIQGARLAF
13 | TRBV5-4 | ASSLAGTGGEKLF
13 | TRBV13 | ASSQQRAGNSPLH
12 | TRBV5-5 | ASSLATVNTEAF
11 | TRBV5-1 | ASSLDRGDEQY
11 | TRBV29-1 | SVVGGLAGELF
15 | TRBV6-1 | ASSEAMVGTGRNIQY
16 | TRBV28 | ASTAPGLGGSGANVLT
9 | TRBV29-1 | SHREGYEQY
10 | TRBV6-1 | ASNRENNEQF
11 | TRBV29-1 | SIYRGRNTEAF